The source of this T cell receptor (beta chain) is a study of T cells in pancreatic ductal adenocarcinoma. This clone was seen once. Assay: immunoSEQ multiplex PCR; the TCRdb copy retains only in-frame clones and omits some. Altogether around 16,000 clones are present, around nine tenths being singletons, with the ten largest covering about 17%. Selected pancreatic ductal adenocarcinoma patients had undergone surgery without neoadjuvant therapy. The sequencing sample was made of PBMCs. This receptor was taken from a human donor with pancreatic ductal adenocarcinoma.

For the CDR3, the DNA is TGTGCCAGCAGTTCCTTTTCGGACGGGGAGCTGTTTTTT. The encoded protein is CASSSFSDGELFF. This chain links TRBV6-6 with TRBJ2-2; D is undetermined. The V end lost 4 bases, the J end lost 7 bases, and 10 bases lay between the germline ends. This CDR3 has 13 residues. CDR1 is MNHNY and CDR2 is SVGAGI in the germline V gene (reference sequence).